Shown below are 27 T cell receptor beta chains from a single sample sequenced in a study of CD8+CD57+ T cells in acquired aplastic anemia. Previously, flow cytometry had revealed CD8+CD57+ cell expansion in the patients chosen for sequencing. TCR beta VDJ and CDR3 profiles were obtained from a genomic DNA template. TCRdb re-called the reads with MiXCR, one entry per CDR3 protein. The data contain under 200,000 distinct CDR3 sequences, around 48% of them singletons. Sequencing was done on a sample of sorted CD4+, CD8+, or CD8+CD57+ T cells (not recorded which) from PBMCs. Source of these receptors: a human donor with aplastic anemia.

This clonotype has only one observation. One junction end disagrees with the germline gene, perhaps due to a read error. This chain links TRBV20-1 with TRBJ2-3; D could derive from TRBD1 or TRBD2 (5 bases each). Germline V gene lookup returns CDR1 DFQATT and CDR2 SNEGSKA (reference sequence). The CDR3 runs to 15 residues. CDR3 bases: TGCAGTGCTAGAGTTGTGGGGGACCCCACAGATAAGCAGTATTTT. This codes for CSARVVGDPTDKQYF.

This clonotype was detected once. V and J are TRBV9 and TRBJ2-3, with 12 bases fitting TRBD2. V shed 1 base, J shed 0 bases, and the junction held 6 bases outside the gene matches. Germline V lookup: CDR1 SGDLS, CDR2 YYNGEE. The CDR3 is 18 amino acids. The CDR3, as DNA: TGTGCCAGCAGCGTAAACCAAGGACTAGCGGGGAGCACAGATACGCAGTATTTT. Translation gives CASSVNQGLAGSTDTQYF.

There are a few counts of this clonotype. V gene TRBV10-2 combines with J gene TRBJ2-1, with D perhaps assigned TRBD1 or TRBD2 (5 bases each). Germline values: CDR1 WSHSY, CDR2 SAAADI. This CDR3 contains 13 residues. V was cut by 6 bases and J by 4 bases, with 10 bases left in between. CDR3 sequence: CASSRDPYNEQFF. CDR3 nucleotide sequence: TGCGCCAGCAGCAGGGACCCTTACAATGAGCAGTTCTTC.

This clonotype came up a few times. The chain links TRBV2 to TRBJ2-3, with D possibly TRBD2 on 5 matching bases. CDR1 and CDR2 from the germline V gene are SNHLY and FYNNEI. The germline V and J ends were trimmed by 3 bases and 2 bases, with 9 bases remaining between them. The CDR3 consists of 14 residues. The CDR3 loop reads CASSDTGYTDTQYF. The CDR3 DNA reads TGTGCCAGCAGTGACACGGGGTACACAGATACGCAGTATTTT. Combining the CDR3 with reference TRBV2 and TRBJ2-3 gives the whole variable domain EPEVTQTPSHQVTQMGQEVILRCVPISNHLYFYWYRQILGQKVEFLVSFYNNEISEKSEIFDDQFSVERPDGSNFTLKIRSTKLEDSAMYFCASSDTGYTDTQYFGPGTRLTVL.

This clonotype was found a few times. The J gene is TRBJ2-7, the V gene TRBV20-1; 9 nucleotides match TRBD2. V lost 1 base to trimming and J lost 3 bases; unmatched junction nucleotides: 7. This CDR3 is 15 amino acids long. Looked up from germline, CDR1 is DFQATT and CDR2 is SNEGSKA (reference sequence). The CDR3 here is CSARAPGLAIYEQYF. CDR3 bases: TGCAGTGCTAGAGCCCCGGGACTAGCCATCTACGAGCAGTACTTC.

This clonotype has just a few counts. The rearrangement links TRBV25-1 to TRBJ2-3; 7 nucleotides agree with TRBD1. Looked up from germline, CDR1 is MGHDK and CDR2 is SYGVNS. The CDR3 is 15 amino acids. V dropped 4 bases and J dropped 2; count of bases not matched to a gene: 6. The CDR3 loop reads CASSGVDRFTDTQYF. The CDR3 DNA reads as TGTGCCAGCAGTGGGGTGGACAGGTTCACAGATACGCAGTATTTT.

CDR3 sequence reads: CASSEGPANEQFF. CDR3 DNA sequence: TGCGCCAGCAGTGAAGGTCCGGCAAATGAGCAGTTCTTC. V usage is TRBV10-1 and J usage is TRBJ2-1; D is unresolved. Trimming took off 3 bases at V and 7 bases at J, with 10 bases between the two ends. The CDR3 consists of 13 residues. CDR1 and CDR2 (germline): WNHNN, SYGVQD (reference sequence).

This clonotype was picked up many times. This chain uses TRBV7-2 with TRBJ2-1, with a tentative D call TRBD1 (6 bases). The V end was cut by 3 bases, the J end by 2 bases, with 11 bases between. Germline-derived CDR1 and CDR2 are SGHTA and FQGNSA. This CDR3 comprises 15 residues. The CDR3 region is CASSFDRITYNEQFF. The CDR3 coding sequence is TGTGCCAGCAGCTTTGACAGGATAACCTACAATGAGCAGTTCTTC.

This clonotype was recorded only once. The J gene is TRBJ2-7, the V gene TRBV5-1; TRBD1 agrees at 8 bases. J was trimmed by 3 bases and V by 3 bases; bases with no gene match: 5. The CDR3 has 14 residues. Germline loops: CDR1 SGHRS, CDR2 YFSETQ. The CDR3 DNA is TGCGCCAGCAGCTCGTGGACAGGGATCTACGAGCAGTACTTC. This encodes CASSSWTGIYEQYF.

In this sample, this clonotype turned up many times. The V call is TRBV9, the J call TRBJ1-1; TRBD1 might be the D (6 bases). CDR3 length equals 15 residues. Trimming took 3 bases from V and 0 from J, leaving 12 bases between them. Germline loops: CDR1 SGDLS, CDR2 YYNGEE. CDR3 loop: CASSGRDTMNTEAFF. The CDR3 DNA reads as TGTGCCAGCAGCGGCCGGGACACTATGAACACTGAAGCTTTCTTT.

This clonotype came up many times. The J gene is TRBJ1-3, the V gene TRBV4-2, with D unclear. The germline CDR1 and CDR2 sequences are LGHNA and YNFKEQ. The CDR3 has 15 amino acids. V was shortened by 0 bases and J by 2 bases, with 8 bases between the two germline ends. The CDR3, as DNA: TGTGCCAGCAGCCAAGAGCTTGAGGCTGGAAACACCATATATTTT. The encoded protein is CASSQELEAGNTIYF.

This chain uses TRBV27 with TRBJ1-5; D remains ambiguous. The CDR3 runs to 18 residues. The germline gives CDR1 MNHEY, CDR2 SMNVEV (reference sequence). V was clipped by 3 bases and J by 0 bases, with 18 bases between them. CDR3 in amino acids: CASSFMGNRRYSNQPQHF. CDR3 in DNA: TGTGCCAGCAGTTTTATGGGGAACAGAAGATATAGCAATCAGCCCCAGCATTTT.

The genes are TRBV27 and TRBJ1-6; 7 bases line up with TRBD1. V lost 0 bases and J lost 5; bases outside the gene matches: 4. The CDR3 is 16 residues long. Germline lookup yields CDR1 MNHEY and CDR2 SMNVEV (reference sequence). Here the CDR3 DNA reads TGTGCCAGCAGTTTATCGGGCAGGGGGGATAATTCACCCCTCCACTTT. Its translation: CASSLSGRGDNSPLHF.

The rearrangement joins TRBV5-4 to TRBJ2-3; D is possibly TRBD1 or TRBD2 (5 bases each). With 4 bases removed from V and 2 bases from J, the gap between germline ends came to 14 bases. The CDR3 totals 15 residues. The germline gives CDR1 SGHNT, CDR2 YYREEE (reference sequence). The CDR3 DNA is TGTGCCAGCAGCCTGCGGGTGGGGCACACAGATACGCAGTATTTT. It translates to CASSLRVGHTDTQYF.

V gene TRBV7-6 combines with J gene TRBJ2-7; 7 bases are a match to TRBD1. Trimming at V came to 5 bases and at J to 9 bases, leaving 4 bases not matched to a gene. This CDR3 spans 11 amino acids. Germline assignment: CDR1 SGHVS and CDR2 FNYEAQ. The CDR3 DNA sequence: TGTGCCAGCAGCCCCAGACAGGGGCAGTACTTC. Translated: CASSPRQGQYF. Supplemented by reference TRBV7-6 and TRBJ2-7, the full variable domain reads GAGVSQSPRYKVTKRGQDVALRCDPISGHVSLYWYRQALGQGPEFLTYFNYEAQQDKSGLPNDRFSAERPEGSISTLTIQRTEQRDSAMYRCASSPRQGQYFGPGTRLTVT.

In the case of this clonotype: With a much larger clone just one base away, this may be a read error. The chain recombines TRBV6-1 with TRBJ2-1; a weak D match, TRBD2 (6 bases). V dropped 0 bases and J dropped 0 bases, with 6 bases sitting between them. The CDR3 runs 15 residues. Germline CDR1 is MNHNS and CDR2 is SASEGT. CDR3 bases: TGTGCCAGCAGTGAAGCGGGGGGCTCCTACAATGAGCAGTTCTTC. Translating it yields CASSEAGGSYNEQFF.

V and J are TRBV2 and TRBJ1-5, with 7 positions matching TRBD1. Germline V gene sequence: CDR1 SNHLY, CDR2 FYNNEI. V trimming: 3 bases; J trimming: 9 bases; junction bases outside the gene matches: 8. The CDR3 loop spans 14 amino acids. The CDR3 region has the DNA TGTGCCAGCAGTGAGGGTCCAGGGGGTCGGCCCCAGCATTTT. This gives the protein CASSEGPGGRPQHF.

This clonotype was detected ten times or more. V is TRBV5-1 and J is TRBJ1-5; TRBD1 aligns across 8 bases. The V and J ends lost 3 bases and 6 bases, in that order; junction bases with no gene match: 5. This CDR3 comprises 14 residues. Germline loops: CDR1 SGHRS, CDR2 YFSETQ. The DNA of the CDR3 is TGCGCCAGCAGCTCGACAGGGGTAGGTCAGCCCCAGCATTTT. It encodes CASSSTGVGQPQHF.

The sample holds many counts of this clonotype. The chain joins TRBV5-8 to TRBJ2-7; the D gene is possibly TRBD1 (5 bases). V was cut by 1 base and J by 1 base, with 9 bases left in between. From germline, CDR1 is SGHTS and CDR2 YDEGEE. CDR3 size: 14 residues. The CDR3 region is CASSLWQGSYEQYF. CDR3 DNA sequence: TGTGCCAGCAGCTTGTGGCAGGGATCCTACGAGCAGTACTTC.

Comments on this clonotype: A much larger clone sits a single nucleotide away, making a read error possible. V and J are TRBV5-5 and TRBJ2-7; D unresolved. V gave up 4 bases and J gave up 5 bases, with 16 bases separating them. The CDR3 runs 14 residues. CDR1 SGHKS and CDR2 YYEKEE come from the germline V gene (reference sequence). As DNA, the CDR3 is TGTGCCAGCAGCCTGAGGCTGGGGATCGACGAGCAGTACTTC. Translated, it gives CASSLRLGIDEQYF.

This clonotype was observed a few times. CDR3 nucleotides: TGTGCCATCAGTGAATCCGTACACGAGCAGTACTTC. This encodes CAISESVHEQYF. The chain combines TRBV10-3 with TRBJ2-7, with D uncertain. V lost 3 bases and J lost 5, with 8 bases in between. Germline V gene lookup returns CDR1 ENHRY and CDR2 SYGVKD. The CDR3 length is 12 residues.

This chain joins TRBV9 and TRBJ2-7; D perhaps matches TRBD1 (5 bases). CDR3 size: 13 residues. Germline assignment: CDR1 SGDLS and CDR2 YYNGEE. V was pared by 0 bases and J by 6 bases, with 10 bases between. This CDR3 is CASSVDQGREQYF. In DNA form, the CDR3 reads TGTGCCAGCAGCGTAGACCAGGGCCGCGAGCAGTACTTC.

The chain combines TRBV10-3 with TRBJ1-6, with 10 bases aligning to TRBD1. CDR3 length equals 13 residues. Germline CDR1 and CDR2: ENHRY and SYGVKD. J gave up 7 bases and V 7 bases, and 1 base lay outside the gene matches. The DNA for the CDR3 is TGTGCCATCATGGGACAGGGGAATTCACCCCTCCACTTT. Amino acid sequence: CAIMGQGNSPLHF.

This clonotype occurred many times. The chain recombines TRBV7-2 with TRBJ1-4, with TRBD1 as a possible D gene (6 bases). The V end was cut by 5 bases, the J end by 2 bases, with 12 bases between. Germline CDR1 is SGHTA and CDR2 is FQGNSA. The CDR3 is 15 amino acids. The CDR3 loop reads CASSVQGMTNEKLFF. The CDR3 coding sequence is TGTGCCAGCAGCGTCCAGGGGATGACTAATGAAAAACTGTTTTTT.

This clonotype has just one count. A much larger clone is a single base away; this may be a read error. The CDR3 does not end in the conserved phenylalanine or tryptophan, so this is likely a read error. The genes are TRBV11-2 and TRBJ2-1; tentative D call: TRBD1 (5 bases). CDR1 and CDR2 from the germline V gene are SGHAT and FQNNGV. The CDR3 extends over 15 amino acids. V was clipped by 5 bases and J by 4 bases, with 15 bases between them. The CDR3 spells CASSPSQGSYNEQFL. In nucleotides, the CDR3 is TGTGCCAGCAGCCCTTCGCAGGGATCATACAATGAGCAGTTCCTC.

The V gene is TRBV7-3, the J gene TRBJ1-6; D gene unclear. Per the germline V gene, CDR1 is SGHTA and CDR2 is FQGTGA. The CDR3 has 13 amino acids. The V end was cut by 5 bases, the J end by 9 bases, with 11 bases between. In nucleotides, the CDR3 is TGTGCCAGCAGCGAGTGGGGTGGTTCACCCCTCCACTTT. Translated, it gives CASSEWGGSPLHF.

This clonotype appeared many times. This chain links TRBV5-1 with TRBJ1-2; 9 bases line up with TRBD1. The CDR3 runs to 14 residues. Germline trimming cut 4 bases from V and 7 bases from J; bases unmatched to any gene: 8. Germline assignment: CDR1 SGHRS and CDR2 YFSETQ. The CDR3 nucleotides are TGCGCCAGCAGCGAGGGACAGGGAACGAGTGGCTACACCTTC. Its translation: CASSEGQGTSGYTF. Supplemented by reference TRBV5-1 and TRBJ1-2, the full variable domain reads KAGVTQTPRYLIKTRGQQVTLSCSPISGHRSVSWYQQTPGQGLQFLFEYFSETQRNKGNFPGRFSGRQFSNSRSEMNVSTLELGDSALYLCASSEGQGTSGYTFGSGTRLTVV.